This T cell receptor beta chain was sequenced for a study of T-cell reconstitution after alpha-beta-depleted transplantation in children (dated by TCRdb to about 2016). Regarding the complete study: T-cell immune reconstitution after TCRalphabeta/CD19-depleted allogeneic hematopoietic cell transplantation in children was quantitatively tracked in the study by means of TCR repertoire profiling.

The CDR3 sequence holds 17 residues, the cysteine and phenylalanine included. The DNA shown is the 51-base CDR3, in frame from base 1. The V end loses 3 bases and the J end loses 2 bases, and a stretch of 20 bases separates them. CDR1 and CDR2 are drawn from the germline V gene: MNHEY, SVGAGI. The treatment or condition tag for this specimen amounts to: allogeneic hematopoietic cell transplantation with graft depleted of TCRalphabeta T cells and CD19 B cells. The children who served as transplant recipients had been given grafts of TCRalphabeta/CD19-depleted allogeneic hematopoietic cells. What the authors observed across the whole study: The apparently early alphabetaT-cell count recovery about two months after transplant was reportedly dependent on only several hundred rapidly expanded clones derived from non-depleted graft cells. Over subsequent months, a decline in hyperexpanded clone frequencies was noted, and after one year, T-cell counts and TCRbeta diversity were mostly ascribed to newly produced T cells. In some patients, the high TCRbeta diversity seen at day 60 was put down to recipient T cells and intrathymic progenitors that had survived conditioning.

Library generation was performed with PCR. For sequencing, an Illumina HiSeq 2500 was employed. TCR library preparation used molecular barcoding, with unique molecular identifiers applied to normalize quantification of the TCRbeta repertoire. The raw public reads went through TCRdb reprocessing: fastp at Q25, MiXCR clone calling, in-frame beta chains kept. Rows with a matching CDR3 protein are joined into one entry that keeps the most common DNA and genes. The sample data list about 1,000,000 distinct CDR3 sequences, and roughly 31% of these were observed just once. About 28% of the sample rests with the top ten. About this clonotype: Its antigen specificity is not known. It has no much larger one-base neighbor in the sample; base qualities were not kept.

The TCR comes from a boy under two years old who had a stem cell transplant for SCID, so the T cells may come from the graft donor. The sample consisted of PBMCs, mostly from graft donor cells, taken 360 days after TCRalphabeta/CD19-depleted stem cell transplant. The rearranged segments are TRBV6-5 and TRBJ2-7; 7 matching bases give a weak D call of TRBD2. CDR3 reads: CASSYGPGGDLAYEQYF. The nucleotide sequence reads TGTGCCAGCAGTTATGGGCCGGGGGGCGATTTGGCCTACGAGCAGTACTTC.